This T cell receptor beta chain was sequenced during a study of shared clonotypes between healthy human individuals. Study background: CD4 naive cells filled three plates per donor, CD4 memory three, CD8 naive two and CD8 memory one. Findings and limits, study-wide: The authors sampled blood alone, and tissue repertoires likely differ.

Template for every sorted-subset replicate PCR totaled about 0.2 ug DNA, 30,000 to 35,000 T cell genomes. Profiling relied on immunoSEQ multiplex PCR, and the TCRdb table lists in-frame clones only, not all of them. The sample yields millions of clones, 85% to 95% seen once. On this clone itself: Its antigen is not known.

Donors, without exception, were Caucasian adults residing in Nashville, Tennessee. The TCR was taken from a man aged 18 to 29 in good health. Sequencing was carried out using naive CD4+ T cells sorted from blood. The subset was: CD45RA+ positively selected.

CDR3 nucleotides: TGTGCCACCTCGGACAGGGCAGCCTACAATGAGCAGTTCTTC. It specifies CATSDRAAYNEQFF. The chain combines TRBV2 with TRBJ2-1; 8 bases match TRBD1. CDR3 length equals 14 residues. Germline V gene data show CDR1 as SNHLY and CDR2 as FYNNEI. The trim removed 10 bases at V and 2 bases at J, leaving 7 bases unmatched.